This T cell receptor beta chain emerged from a study of T cells expressing NK-cell markers. Study details: Of eight sequenced donors, seven were HCMV-seropositive and one HCMV-seronegative.

For each CDR3 protein, TCRdb gives one entry from its re-call of the 5' RACE reads, without DNA. Across 550,000 to 600,000 distinct CDR3 sequences, the top ten clones capture approximately 3.6% of the sample. The CDR3 runs 17 residues. CDR1 SGHNT and CDR2 YENEEA come from the germline V gene. This sequence originates from a man aged 18 to 29 in good health. Sequenced: blood T cells: a sorted CD56 or NKG2C T cell subset, CD4+ or CD8+ T cells, or bulk PBMC T cells (not recorded which). The rearrangement links TRBV11-3 to TRBJ2-2; the TCRdb D gene call, TRBD1, has no DNA to confirm it. The CDR3 here is CASSSHPDRGRDGELFF.